The 8 T cell receptor beta chains below all came from one sample that was sequenced in a study of OX40 agonist ivuxolimab in advanced cancers. This table comes from immunoSEQ multiplex PCR, and its TCRdb copy is limited to in-frame clones, with some not included. The sample shows fewer than 100,000 clones, approximately 86% of them seen only once. Sequenced here: CD4+ or CD8+ T cells sorted from blood, sampled in a trial of the OX40 agonist ivuxolimab. Receptors originate from an adult with an advanced solid tumor such as melanoma, head and neck, liver or kidney cancer.

The rearrangement links TRBV12-2 to TRBJ1-2. TRBV12-2 is a pseudogene locus. The CDR3 has 17 amino acids. The CDR3 bases are TGTGCAAGTCGCTTAGACCATCGACTGGGGAGGAACTATGGCTACACCTTC. Protein product: CASRLDHRLGRNYGYTF.

The V and J genes are TRBV29-1 and TRBJ2-1; no definite D call. This CDR3 has 14 residues. From germline, CDR1 is SQVTM and CDR2 ANQGSEA. V dropped 5 bases and J dropped 4 bases, with 15 bases sitting between them. CDR3 amino acids: CSVSKTGSYNEQFF. The CDR3 DNA reads as TGCAGCGTTTCTAAGACTGGTTCTTACAATGAGCAGTTCTTC.

The rearrangement uses TRBV5-1 and TRBJ2-3; 9 bases are a match to TRBD2. This CDR3 has 14 amino acids. With V trimmed by 0 bases and J by 6 bases, 2 bases remained unmatched. The germline V gene encodes CDR1 SGHRS and CDR2 YFSETQ. The CDR3 loop is CASSLAAGGDTQYF. CDR3 nucleotides: TGCGCCAGCAGCTTGGCAGCGGGAGGCGATACGCAGTATTTT. The full variable domain, its missing parts supplied by reference TRBV5-1 and TRBJ2-3, is KAGVTQTPRYLIKTRGQQVTLSCSPISGHRSVSWYQQTPGQGLQFLFEYFSETQRNKGNFPGRFSGRQFSNSRSEMNVSTLELGDSALYLCASSLAAGGDTQYFGPGTRLTVL.

This clone was detected only a few times. The same CDR3 also results from other DNA sequences found in this sample. The V call is TRBV6-5, the J call TRBJ1-5; D ambiguous. V was cut by 6 bases and J by 0 bases, with 3 bases left in between. CDR1 and CDR2 (germline): MNHEY, SVGAGI. CDR3 length: 12 residues. The CDR3 bases are TGTGCCAGCAGCGATAGCAATCAGCCCCAGCATTTT. Translating it yields CASSDSNQPQHF.

In its sample, this clone was seen a few times. This sequence joins TRBV6-6 and TRBJ2-7, with D possibly matching TRBD2 (6 bases). Germline V gives CDR1 MNHNY, CDR2 SVGAGI (reference sequence). Trimming cost V 6 bases and J 2 bases, with 11 bases left between them. There are 13 residues in the CDR3. The CDR3 region has the DNA TGTGCCAGCAGACGGGAGACCCCCTACGAGCAGTACTTC. It codes for CASRRETPYEQYF.

The rearrangement joins TRBV5-1 to TRBJ1-4, with D perhaps matching TRBD1 (6 bases). V was pared by 2 bases and J by 7 bases, with 15 bases between. The CDR3 is made up of 15 amino acids. CDR1 SGHRS and CDR2 YFSETQ come from the germline V gene. CDR3 protein: CASSFQGRDGEKLFF. Written as DNA, the CDR3 is TGCGCCAGCAGCTTTCAGGGGAGGGATGGTGAAAAACTGTTTTTT.

In nucleotides, the CDR3 is TGTGCCAGCAGCGCCTCGGGGGGCCGCACCGGGGAGCTGTTTTTT. Translated, it gives CASSASGGRTGELFF. J is TRBJ2-2 and V is TRBV7-3; the D gene is possibly TRBD2 (7 bases). The V end lost 5 bases, the J end lost 4 bases, and 14 bases lay between the germline ends. CDR1 SGHTA and CDR2 FQGTGA come from the germline V gene. This CDR3 comprises 15 residues.

The rearrangement joins TRBV30 to TRBJ2-1; 8 positions agree with TRBD2. Germline trimming cut 3 bases from V and 15 bases from J; bases unmatched to any gene: 16. This CDR3 spans 14 amino acids. Germline CDR1 reads GTSNPN; CDR2 reads SVGIG (reference sequence). CDR3 in DNA: TGTGCCTGGAGGCAGGGTTCGGGAGGGCCTTTTGTGTTCTTC. It codes for CAWRQGSGGPFVFF.